The 29 T cell receptor beta chains below were found in one sample sequenced in a study of T cell responses to AZD1222 COVID-19 vaccine. Measured with immunoSEQ multiplex PCR; TCRdb has only the in-frame clones, and not every one. The table lists 140,000 to 150,000 clones, around 88% of them singletons. The specimen comprised peripheral blood, sampled on day 0 of AZD1222 vaccination. These receptors were collected from an adult in good health.

The rearrangement joins TRBV2 to TRBJ1-1, with a possible D match to TRBD1 (5 bases). The CDR3 loop spans 13 amino acids. V lost 9 bases and J lost 6, with 17 bases in between. CDR1 is SNHLY and CDR2 is FYNNEI in the germline V gene. The CDR3 coding sequence is TGTGCCAGATTGGGACCTGTTTTGTCTGAAGCTTTCTTT. Protein product: CARLGPVLSEAFF.

This chain uses TRBV27 with TRBJ2-7; unclear D gene. The CDR3 consists of 13 residues. Germline assignment: CDR1 MNHEY and CDR2 SMNVEV (reference sequence). V dropped 5 bases and J dropped 9 bases, with 17 bases sitting between them. This CDR3 reads CASSRRDYERQYF. The CDR3 region has the DNA TGTGCCAGCAGTCGGAGAGATTACGAGCGGCAGTACTTC.

With respect to this clone: The junction and the germline gene differ at one end; a read error may be behind it. V gene TRBV5-1 combines with J gene TRBJ2-7; D is uncertain. Germline V gene data show CDR1 as SGHRS and CDR2 as YFSETQ. This CDR3 contains 11 residues. CDR3 protein: CASSLSSEQYF. The CDR3 region has the DNA TGCGCCAGCAGCTTGTCCTCCGAGCAGTACTTC.

The rearrangement links TRBV24-1 to TRBJ2-7; D possibly corresponds to TRBD2 (5 bases). CDR1 and CDR2 from the germline V gene are KGHDR and SFDVKD. V lost 4 bases, J lost 1 base, and 10 bases lay in between. There are 14 residues in the CDR3. DNA of the CDR3: TGTGCCACCAGTGAAGGCGGGCCGTCCTACGAGCAGTACTTC. Amino acids: CATSEGGPSYEQYF.

The genes are TRBV19 and TRBJ2-2, with D possibly matching TRBD1 (8 bases). Germline CDR1 is LNHDA and CDR2 is SQIVND (reference sequence). V dropped 7 bases and J dropped 2 bases, with 17 bases sitting between them. This CDR3 has 16 residues. As DNA, the CDR3 is TGTGCCAGTAAAGGGGGAGGGACAGGTAACACCGGGGAGCTGTTTTTT. As protein: CASKGGGTGNTGELFF.

V usage is TRBV3-1 (or the pseudogene TRBV3-2) and J usage is TRBJ2-5, with D possibly being TRBD2 (6 bases). From germline, CDR1 is LGHDT and CDR2 YNNKEL (reference sequence). The germline V and J ends were trimmed by 0 bases and 5 bases, with 13 bases remaining between them. This CDR3 contains 15 residues. Written as DNA, the CDR3 is TGTGCCAGCAGCCAAGATATCCGGGAGTGGGAGACCCAGTACTTC. It yields the protein CASSQDIREWETQYF.

The V gene is TRBV9, the J gene TRBJ2-2; 9 bases align to TRBD1. Germline assignment: CDR1 SGDLS and CDR2 YYNGEE. The CDR3 contains 16 residues. After removal of 3 bases from V and 4 bases from J, the junction contained 7 bases not matched to a gene. The CDR3 spells CASSAPDRGGTGELFF. The DNA of the CDR3 is TGTGCCAGCAGCGCGCCGGACAGGGGAGGCACCGGGGAGCTGTTTTTT.

This CDR3 is CASSRLGEHVGGELFF. As DNA, the CDR3 is TGTGCCAGCTCACGACTAGGGGAACACGTTGGCGGGGAGCTGTTTTTT. V is TRBV18 and J is TRBJ2-2; TRBD2 is a possible D gene (6 bases). CDR1 KGHSH and CDR2 LQKENI come from the germline V gene. This CDR3 is built from 16 residues. The V gene lost 4 bases and the J gene lost 7 bases, with 19 bases spanning the gap. Full variable domain (remainder filled in from reference TRBV18 and TRBJ2-2): NAGVMQNPRHLVRRRGQEARLRCSPMKGHSHVYWYRQLPEEGLKFMVYLQKENIIDESGMPKERFSAEFPKEGPSILRIQQVVRGDSAAYFCASSRLGEHVGGELFFGEGSRLTVL.

As DNA, the CDR3 is TGTGCCAGCAGCTCCCCGAGCTACGAGCAGTACTTC. Protein: CASSSPSYEQYF. The chain joins TRBV11-2 to TRBJ2-7; D is uncertain. V lost 4 bases to trimming and J lost 3 bases, with 7 bases between them. CDR3 length: 12 residues. CDR1 and CDR2 from the germline V gene are SGHAT and FQNNGV.

J is TRBJ2-2 and V is TRBV19; 8 bases match TRBD1. V dropped 6 bases and J dropped 7; count of bases not matched to a gene: 10. Germline assignment: CDR1 LNHDA and CDR2 SQIVND (reference sequence). This CDR3 region has 15 residues. The CDR3 DNA reads TGTGCCAGTAGGAGTGGACAGGGTTCGAACGGGGAGCTGTTTTTT. Its protein product is CASRSGQGSNGELFF.

The rearrangement joins TRBV3-1 (or the pseudogene TRBV3-2) to TRBJ2-5, with D tentatively TRBD1 (5 bases). Germline CDR1 and CDR2: LGHDT and YNNKEL (reference sequence). The CDR3 extends over 13 amino acids. Trimming removed 4 bases at V and 5 bases at J, with 11 bases between. CDR3 sequence (DNA): TGTGCCAGCAGCCGCCAGGGTGAGGAGACCCAGTACTTC. It is translated as CASSRQGEETQYF.

V usage is TRBV7-6 and J usage is TRBJ1-5; a weak D match, TRBD1 (6 bases). Per germline, CDR1 SGHVS and CDR2 FNYEAQ. The CDR3 has 15 amino acids. The germline V and J ends were trimmed by 0 bases and 4 bases, with 10 bases remaining between them. Here the CDR3 reads CASSLASGVNQPQHF. As DNA, the CDR3 is TGTGCCAGCAGCTTAGCGTCAGGGGTTAATCAGCCCCAGCATTTT.

J is TRBJ2-3 and V is TRBV6-2 or TRBV6-3, with a possible D match to TRBD2 (5 bases). CDR3 length: 11 amino acids. In germline, CDR1 is MNHEY, CDR2 SVGEGT. V was trimmed by 5 bases and J by 8 bases, leaving 8 bases between them. The CDR3 DNA follows: TGTGCCAGCAGTGACGCGGGTACGCAGTATTTT. It encodes CASSDAGTQYF.

The rearrangement links TRBV9 to TRBJ1-1; D not certain. Germline V gene data show CDR1 as SGDLS and CDR2 as YYNGEE. CDR3 size: 14 residues. Trimming shortened V by 0 bases and J by 6 bases, and 12 bases separated the two germline ends. The DNA of the CDR3 is TGTGCCAGCAGCGTAGGAGGTGTCGAGGCTGAAGCTTTCTTT. Its translation: CASSVGGVEAEAFF.

The CDR3 region is CASSSWTGKETQYF. In DNA form, the CDR3 reads TGTGCCAGCAGTTCTTGGACAGGAAAAGAGACCCAGTACTTC. The chain recombines TRBV6-5 with TRBJ2-5; TRBD1 matches 7 bases. V was clipped by 4 bases and J by 3 bases; unmatched bases: 5. Germline V CDR1 and CDR2: MNHEY, SVGAGI. The CDR3 runs to 14 residues.

Note on this clone: The same CDR3 can be traced to other DNA sequences in this sample. The chain employs TRBV18 and TRBJ1-4; 8 bases map to TRBD1. The CDR3 has 14 residues. Germline values: CDR1 KGHSH, CDR2 LQKENI. V lost 3 bases and J lost 5; bases outside the gene matches: 2. DNA of the CDR3: TGTGCCAGCTCACCGACAGGGGCCAATGAAAAACTGTTTTTT. This gives the protein CASSPTGANEKLFF.

The DNA of the CDR3 is TGTGCCAGCTCCCCCGGTGGCACCTATGGCTACACCTTC. The encoded protein is CASSPGGTYGYTF. V usage is TRBV6-4 and J usage is TRBJ1-2, with D unclear. This CDR3 spans 13 amino acids. Germline assignment: CDR1 MRHNA and CDR2 SNTAGT. V shed 8 bases and J shed 4 bases, with 14 bases lying between them.

This clone was seen more than once but under ten times. The chain couples TRBV5-6 to TRBJ1-2; 12 positions agree with TRBD1. V lost 6 bases to trimming and J lost 4 bases; unmatched junction nucleotides: 4. This CDR3 has 14 amino acids. Germline lookup yields CDR1 SGHDT and CDR2 YYEEEE. CDR3 nucleotide sequence: TGTGCCAGCACCGGGACAGGGGGCTTCTATGGCTACACCTTC. Protein product: CASTGTGGFYGYTF. The full variable domain, completed using reference TRBV5-6 and TRBJ1-2, is DAGVTQSPTHLIKTRGQQVTLRCSPKSGHDTVSWYQQALGQGPQFIFQYYEEEERQRGNFPDRFSGHQFPNYSSELNVNALLLGDSALYLCASTGTGGFYGYTFGSGTRLTVV.

The CDR3 reads CASSLGRHYEQYF. In DNA form, the CDR3 reads TGTGCCAGCAGTTTAGGGCGGCACTACGAGCAGTACTTC. This sequence joins TRBV12-3 or TRBV12-4 and TRBJ2-7; D unclear. The CDR3 runs 13 residues. V was clipped by 1 base and J by 3 bases, with 7 bases between them.

The J gene is TRBJ2-4, the V gene TRBV15; maybe TRBD2 (7 bases). Germline-derived CDR1 and CDR2 are LNHNV and YYDKDF (reference sequence). The CDR3 contains 15 residues. Trimming took off 5 bases at V and 0 bases at J, with 11 bases between the two ends. The DNA of the CDR3 is TGTGCCACCAGCGGGGGGGCTGGAGCCAAAAACATTCAGTACTTC. Encoded protein: CATSGGAGAKNIQYF.

The chain's CDR3 is CASSGTGLGTEAFF. In nucleotides, the CDR3 is TGTGCCAGCAGCGGGACAGGCCTGGGGACTGAAGCTTTCTTT. The gene calls are TRBV7-8 and TRBJ1-1; 8 bases align to TRBD1. This CDR3 is 14 amino acids long. Germline CDR1 and CDR2: SGHVS and FQNEAQ. The V gene end was trimmed by 5 bases and the J gene end by 5 bases; junction bases not matched to a gene: 7.

The chain has TRBV14 and TRBJ1-6; TRBD1 agrees at 8 bases. The CDR3 covers 16 residues. Unmatched junction bases numbered 5, after V lost 1 base and J lost 6 bases. Germline V CDR1 and CDR2: SGHDN, FVKESK. CDR3 region: CASSQVPGQVNSPLHF. DNA of the CDR3: TGTGCCAGCAGCCAAGTTCCGGGACAGGTTAATTCACCCCTCCACTTT.

This chain joins TRBV28 and TRBJ2-1, with TRBD2 matching over 10 bases. From germline, CDR1 is MDHEN and CDR2 SYDVKM. The length of the CDR3 is 17 residues. The ends lost 5 bases at V and 6 bases at J; junction bases unmatched: 13. CDR3 in DNA: TGTGCCAGCAGTCCTCTTGAAGCGGGGGGGCGGAGCAATGAGCAGTTCTTC. Translation gives CASSPLEAGGRSNEQFF.

The V and J genes are TRBV5-1 and TRBJ2-1; 7 nucleotides align to TRBD1. J was trimmed by 6 bases and V by 0 bases; bases with no gene match: 0. This CDR3 has 13 amino acids. Germline CDR1 reads SGHRS; CDR2 reads YFSETQ. Here the CDR3 reads CASSLGQGNEQFF. CDR3 in DNA: TGCGCCAGCAGCTTGGGACAGGGCAATGAGCAGTTCTTC.

This clone was recorded once. The CDR3 nucleotides are TGCGCCAGCAGCCAAGATCGAGGTAGCATAAAGACCCAGTACTTC. This codes for CASSQDRGSIKTQYF. This rearrangement joins TRBV4-3 to TRBJ2-5; no clear D. Germline CDR1 is LGHNA and CDR2 is YSLEER. V was clipped by 0 bases and J by 6 bases, with 14 bases between them. The CDR3 is made up of 15 amino acids.

This clone was recorded only once. This chain connects TRBV2 to TRBJ1-4; D gene uncertain. In germline, CDR1 is SNHLY, CDR2 FYNNEI. Trimming cost V 6 bases and J 3 bases, with 14 bases left between them. This CDR3 is built from 15 residues. The CDR3: CASRDWDAANEKLFF. The CDR3 DNA reads as TGTGCCAGCAGGGACTGGGATGCGGCTAATGAAAAACTGTTTTTT.

This clone occurred once. The V gene is TRBV28, the J gene TRBJ2-7; 7 nucleotides agree with TRBD1. The ends lost 4 bases at V and 2 bases at J; junction bases unmatched: 5. The V gene's germline CDR1 is MDHEN and CDR2 SYDVKM. The CDR3 sequence is 14 residues long. The CDR3 sequence is CASSSGQFTYEQYF. The CDR3 DNA follows: TGTGCCAGCAGTTCGGGACAGTTTACCTACGAGCAGTACTTC. Supplemented by reference TRBV28 and TRBJ2-7, the full variable domain reads DVKVTQSSRYLVKRTGEKVFLECVQDMDHENMFWYRQDPGLGLRLIYFSYDVKMKEKGDIPEGYSVSREKKERFSLILESASTNQTSMYLCASSSGQFTYEQYFGPGTRLTVT.

This sequence joins TRBV4-1 and TRBJ1-1, with TRBD1 as a possible D gene (5 bases). The CDR3 is 17 amino acids. V was trimmed by 1 base and J by 0 bases, leaving 15 bases between them. Germline V gene lookup returns CDR1 MGHRA and CDR2 YSYEKL. The CDR3 DNA reads as TGCGCCAGCAGCCAAGTTACTACAGGCACTATGAACACTGAAGCTTTCTTT. Protein: CASSQVTTGTMNTEAFF.

This sequence joins TRBV25-1 and TRBJ2-3; TRBD2 matches at 8 bases. Trimming took 3 bases from V and 0 from J; bases not matched to a gene: 8. Germline V CDR1 and CDR2: MGHDK, SYGVNS. This CDR3 comprises 17 residues. CDR3 DNA: TGTGCCAGCAGTGAGAGGGCTAGCGGGTCTAGCACAGATACGCAGTATTTT. Its translation: CASSERASGSSTDTQYF.